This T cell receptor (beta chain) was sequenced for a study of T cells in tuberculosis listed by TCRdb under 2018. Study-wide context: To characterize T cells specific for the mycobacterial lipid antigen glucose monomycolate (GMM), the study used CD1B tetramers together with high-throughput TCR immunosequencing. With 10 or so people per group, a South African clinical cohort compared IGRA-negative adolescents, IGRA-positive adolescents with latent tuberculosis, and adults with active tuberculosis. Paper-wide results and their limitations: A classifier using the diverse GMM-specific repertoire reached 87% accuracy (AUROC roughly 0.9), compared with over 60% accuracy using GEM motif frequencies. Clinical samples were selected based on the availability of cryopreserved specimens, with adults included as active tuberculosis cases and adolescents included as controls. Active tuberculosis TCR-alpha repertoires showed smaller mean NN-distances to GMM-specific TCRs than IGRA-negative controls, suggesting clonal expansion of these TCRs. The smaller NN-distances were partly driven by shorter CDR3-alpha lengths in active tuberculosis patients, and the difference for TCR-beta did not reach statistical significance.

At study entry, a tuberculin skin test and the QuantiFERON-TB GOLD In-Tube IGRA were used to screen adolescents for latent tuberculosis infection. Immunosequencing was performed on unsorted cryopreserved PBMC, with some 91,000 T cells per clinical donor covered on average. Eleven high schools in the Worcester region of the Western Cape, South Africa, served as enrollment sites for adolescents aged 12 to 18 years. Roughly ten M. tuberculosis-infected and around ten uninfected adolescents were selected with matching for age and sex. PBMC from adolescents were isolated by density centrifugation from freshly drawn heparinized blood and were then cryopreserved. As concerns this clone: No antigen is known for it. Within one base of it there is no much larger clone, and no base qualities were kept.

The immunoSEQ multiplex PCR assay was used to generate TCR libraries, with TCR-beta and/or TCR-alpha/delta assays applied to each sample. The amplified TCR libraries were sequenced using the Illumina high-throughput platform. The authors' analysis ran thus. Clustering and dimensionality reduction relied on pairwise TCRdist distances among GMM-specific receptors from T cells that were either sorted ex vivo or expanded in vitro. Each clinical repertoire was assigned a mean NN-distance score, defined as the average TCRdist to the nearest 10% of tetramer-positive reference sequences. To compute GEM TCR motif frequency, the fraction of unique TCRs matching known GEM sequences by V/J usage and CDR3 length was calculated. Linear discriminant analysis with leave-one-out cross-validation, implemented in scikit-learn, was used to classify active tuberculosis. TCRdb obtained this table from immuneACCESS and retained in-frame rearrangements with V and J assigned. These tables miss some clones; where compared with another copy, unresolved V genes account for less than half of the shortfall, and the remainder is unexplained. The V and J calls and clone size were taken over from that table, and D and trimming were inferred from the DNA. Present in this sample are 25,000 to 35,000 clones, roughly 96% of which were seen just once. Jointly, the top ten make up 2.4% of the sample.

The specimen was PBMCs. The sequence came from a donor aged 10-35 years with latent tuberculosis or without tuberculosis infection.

DNA sequence: TGTGCCAGCAGCTTAGGAACGAGTTTTGAAGCTTTCTTT. The resulting protein is CASSLGTSFEAFF. This receptor chain uses TRBV11-1 and TRBJ1-1, with the D gene not confidently named. Trimming costs V 1 base and J 7 bases, and their ends lie 10 bases apart. CDR1 SGHAT and CDR2 FQDESV are derived from the germline V gene (reference sequence). From cysteine to phenylalanine, the CDR3 is 13 amino acids long. Only CDR3 DNA is held: 39 bases, read in frame from base 1. Reference TRBV11-1 and TRBJ1-1 proteins supply the regions before and after the CDR3; the full variable domain is: EAEVAQSPRYKITEKSQAVAFWCDPISGHATLYWYRQILGQGPELLVQFQDESVVDDSQLPKDRFSAERLKGVDSTLKIQPAELGDSAMYLCASSLGTSFEAFFGQGTRLTVV.